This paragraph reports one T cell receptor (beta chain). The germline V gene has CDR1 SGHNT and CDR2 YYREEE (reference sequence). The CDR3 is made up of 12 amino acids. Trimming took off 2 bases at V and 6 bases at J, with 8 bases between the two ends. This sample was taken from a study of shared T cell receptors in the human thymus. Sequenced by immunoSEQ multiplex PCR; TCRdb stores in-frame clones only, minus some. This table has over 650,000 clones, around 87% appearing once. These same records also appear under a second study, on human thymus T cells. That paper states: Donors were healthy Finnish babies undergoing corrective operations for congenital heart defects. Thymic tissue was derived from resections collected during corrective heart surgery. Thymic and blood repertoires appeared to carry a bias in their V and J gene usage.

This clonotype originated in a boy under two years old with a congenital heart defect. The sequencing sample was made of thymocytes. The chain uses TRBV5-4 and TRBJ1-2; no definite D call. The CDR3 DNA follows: TGTGCCAGCAGCTTCGGGGTAAATGGCTACACCTTC. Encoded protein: CASSFGVNGYTF.